This T cell receptor beta chain was sequenced during a study of blood T cell repertoires in COVID-19. In the authors' methods: Quantification of nucleated cells was approximated via reference gene primer amplification. TCRdb keeps only in-frame clones here, not all; method: immunoSEQ multiplex PCR. The DNA gave D and trimming, while V, J and clone size come from that table. The profile shows 100,000 to 150,000 clones, approximately 68% of them singletons. Per the germline V gene, CDR1 is SNHLY and CDR2 is FYNNEI. This CDR3 contains 13 residues. This clone was recorded only once. An end of the junction does not agree with germline; a read error may underlie this.

V and J are TRBV2 and TRBJ1-2, with D possibly matching TRBD1 (5 bases). Material: peripheral blood. This TCR came from a woman between 65 and 79 years old with acute or convalescent COVID-19. Here the CDR3 DNA reads TGTGCCAGCAGTGAAGCAGGAGTCGGGGGGGTACCCTTC. Protein product: CASSEAGVGGVPF.